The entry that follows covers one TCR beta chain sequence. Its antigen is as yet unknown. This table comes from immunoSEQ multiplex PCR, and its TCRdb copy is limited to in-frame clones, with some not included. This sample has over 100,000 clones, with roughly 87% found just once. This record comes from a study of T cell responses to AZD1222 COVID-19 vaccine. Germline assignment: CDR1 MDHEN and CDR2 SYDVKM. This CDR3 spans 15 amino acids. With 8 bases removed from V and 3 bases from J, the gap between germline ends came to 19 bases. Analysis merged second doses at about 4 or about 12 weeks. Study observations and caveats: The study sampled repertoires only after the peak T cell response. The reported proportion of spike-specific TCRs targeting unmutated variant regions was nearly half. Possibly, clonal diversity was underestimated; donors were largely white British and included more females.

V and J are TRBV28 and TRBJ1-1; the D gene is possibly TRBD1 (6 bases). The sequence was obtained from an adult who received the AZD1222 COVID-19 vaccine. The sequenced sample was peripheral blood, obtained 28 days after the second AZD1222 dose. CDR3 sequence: CASRGAQGRYTEAFF. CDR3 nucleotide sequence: TGTGCCAGCCGAGGAGCACAGGGAAGGTACACTGAAGCTTTCTTT.